The clone carrying this T cell receptor beta chain was found many times. Its antigen is not known. TCR alpha and beta CDR3 regions were amplified from RNA using iRepertoire nested multiplex PCR. Input was about 85-450 ng of tissue mRNA or PBMC total RNA. TCRdb reanalysed the multiplex PCR reads using MiXCR and keeps one entry per CDR3 protein. Of more than 3,000 distinct CDR3 sequences listed, about a third are singletons. CDR3 size: 16 residues. V was clipped by 6 bases and J by 4 bases; unmatched bases: 9. This entry comes from a study of glioma-infiltrating T cells. General study findings and limits: Tissue-blood divergence was below expectation in non-neoplastic patients, above in gliomas. Very few CDR3 sequences were shared between tissue and blood.

The genes are TRBV12-3 or TRBV12-4 and TRBJ1-5; 10 nucleotides line up with TRBD1. The specimen sequenced was glioma tissue, nonneoplastic brain tissue, or PBMCs (not recorded which). The clonotype comes from a human donor with low-grade glioma or glioblastoma, undergoing nonglioma brain surgery, or in good health (not recorded which). For the CDR3, the DNA is TGTGCCAGCAGCCCTAGAGGACAGGGGGGGAATCAGCCCCAGCATTTT. The encoded protein is CASSPRGQGGNQPQHF.